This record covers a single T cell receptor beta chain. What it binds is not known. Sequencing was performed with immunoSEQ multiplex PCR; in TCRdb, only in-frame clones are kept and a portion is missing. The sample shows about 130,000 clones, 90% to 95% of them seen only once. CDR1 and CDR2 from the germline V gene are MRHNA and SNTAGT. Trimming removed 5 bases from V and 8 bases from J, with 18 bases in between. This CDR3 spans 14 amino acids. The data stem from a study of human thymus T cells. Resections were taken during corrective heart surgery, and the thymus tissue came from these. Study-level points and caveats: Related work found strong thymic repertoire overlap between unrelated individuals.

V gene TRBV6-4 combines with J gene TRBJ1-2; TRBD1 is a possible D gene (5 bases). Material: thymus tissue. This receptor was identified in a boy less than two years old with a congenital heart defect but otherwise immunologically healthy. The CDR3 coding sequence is TGTGCCAGCAGTAAGACAGCACACGAGGGGGGCTACACCTTC. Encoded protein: CASSKTAHEGGYTF.